The T cell receptor (beta chain) under discussion was sequenced for a study of OX40 agonist ivuxolimab in advanced cancers. About the study: Subjects had a mean age of roughly 60 years, with a range of 23 to 79; around 80% were male. Eligibility rules accepted prior anti-PD-1, anti-PD-L1 or anti-CTLA-4 therapy, and around 38% had some.

Study conclusions and caveats: The antigens recognized by the expanded peripheral T cells, that is their antigen specificity, were not determined.

Blood samples were obtained at baseline, cycle 4 day 1, and cycle 7 day 1. V gave up 0 bases and J gave up 0 bases, with 9 bases separating them. Germline lookup yields CDR1 LGHNA and CDR2 YNFKEQ. This CDR3 contains 16 residues. The method was immunoSEQ multiplex PCR; TCRdb's version includes in-frame clones alone and lacks a portion of them. Here the sample spans roughly 60,000 clones, more than 80% being singletons. Turning to this clone: Antigen: not known.

This chain links TRBV4-2 with TRBJ1-5; no clear D. The sequence was collected from an adult with an advanced solid tumor such as melanoma, head and neck, liver or kidney cancer. The sample here was CD4+ or CD8+ T cells sorted from blood, taken in a trial of the OX40 agonist ivuxolimab. The CDR3 spells CASSQDMTYSNQPQHF. The CDR3 region has the DNA TGTGCCAGCAGCCAAGATATGACGTATAGCAATCAGCCCCAGCATTTT.